These 5 T cell receptor beta chains originate from one sample sequenced in a study of T cell responses to AZD1222 COVID-19 vaccine. TCRdb's copy holds only in-frame clones and misses some; the assay was immunoSEQ multiplex PCR. The data show approximately 140,000 clones, approximately 90% seen once. Sequencing used peripheral blood, obtained 28 days after the second AZD1222 dose. These receptor sequences come from an adult who received the AZD1222 COVID-19 vaccine.

This chain links TRBV5-1 with TRBJ2-7; D gene ambiguous. The CDR3 spans 15 residues. With 5 bases removed from V and 5 bases from J, the gap between germline ends came to 20 bases. The germline V gene has CDR1 SGHRS and CDR2 YFSETQ. The CDR3 region is CASRPVDPRTHEQYF. The CDR3 DNA is TGCGCCAGCAGACCCGTAGACCCTAGGACCCACGAGCAGTACTTC. Filled out from reference TRBV5-1 and TRBJ2-7, the complete variable domain reads KAGVTQTPRYLIKTRGQQVTLSCSPISGHRSVSWYQQTPGQGLQFLFEYFSETQRNKGNFPGRFSGRQFSNSRSEMNVSTLELGDSALYLCASRPVDPRTHEQYFGPGTRLTVT.

The rearrangement uses TRBV19 and TRBJ1-5; possibly TRBD1 for D (6 bases). Trimming took 4 bases from V and 0 from J, leaving 16 bases between them. The CDR3 runs to 17 residues. From germline, CDR1 is LNHDA and CDR2 SQIVND (reference sequence). CDR3 bases: TGTGCCAGTAGTACGAACAGGGTCCCATATAGCAATCAGCCCCAGCATTTT. Its translation is CASSTNRVPYSNQPQHF.

This clone occurred once. The rearrangement uses TRBV3-1 (or the pseudogene TRBV3-2) and TRBJ2-1; D ambiguous. The germline CDR1 and CDR2 sequences are LGHDT and YNNKEL (reference sequence). The CDR3 is made up of 13 amino acids. Trimming left V 0 bases short and J 8 bases short, with 8 bases between. As DNA, the CDR3 is TGTGCCAGCAGCCAAGATTTGGGCCATGAGCAGTTCTTC. This translates into CASSQDLGHEQFF.

The chain recombines TRBV20-1 with TRBJ2-7, with 7 bases identical to TRBD1. Germline-derived CDR1 and CDR2 are DFQATT and SNEGSKA (reference sequence). CDR3 length: 15 amino acids. V dropped 3 bases and J dropped 6; count of bases not matched to a gene: 14. The CDR3 nucleotides read TGCAGTGCTAGTCCCTTGGGCCTAAACAGGGGCGAGCAGTACTTC. Amino acids: CSASPLGLNRGEQYF.

This clone was counted a single time. The rearrangement links TRBV7-9 to TRBJ2-7; TRBD1 matches 9 bases. The CDR3 covers 14 residues. Germline V lookup: CDR1 SEHNR, CDR2 FQNEAQ (reference sequence). J was trimmed by 5 bases and V by 6 bases; bases with no gene match: 8. The CDR3 reads CASSYQRQGDEQYF. CDR3 nucleotides: TGTGCCAGCAGTTACCAGCGACAGGGGGACGAGCAGTACTTC.